In this sample, the clone carrying this T cell receptor beta chain turned up a few times. These data are taken from a study of blood T cell repertoires in COVID-19. As for the study in general: Nucleic acid was either cDNA or gDNA, and it came from T cells, B-cell-depleted T cells, or PBMCs.

Sequencing was performed with immunoSEQ multiplex PCR; in TCRdb, only in-frame clones are kept and a portion is missing. Seen here are roughly 150,000 clones, around 81% observed once, and the top ten hold less than 7%. V was trimmed by 4 bases and J by 4 bases, leaving 10 bases between them. The CDR3 consists of 13 residues. Germline V gives CDR1 LNHDA, CDR2 SQIVND (reference sequence). All recovered Cohort 3 donors got two negative PCRs, got clearance, or saw symptom resolution. Input material: PBMCs or T cells enriched from blood (not recorded which). The chain uses TRBV19 and TRBJ1-1; possible D gene TRBD1, 5 bases. The source of this sequence is a middle-aged woman who had recovered from COVID-19. The chain's CDR3 is CASSNQGGTEAFF. CDR3 DNA sequence: TGTGCCAGTAGTAATCAGGGCGGCACTGAAGCTTTCTTT. Using reference TRBV19 and TRBJ1-1 for the parts outside the CDR3, the full variable domain is DGGITQSPKYLFRKEGQNVTLSCEQNLNHDAMYWYRQDPGQGLRLIYYSQIVNDFQKGDIAEGYSVSREKKESFPLTVTSAQKNPTAFYLCASSNQGGTEAFFGQGTRLTVV.